This T cell receptor (beta chain) was identified during a study of T cell repertoires in cytomegalovirus infection. Study information: Recently identified HLA-C-restricted CMV epitopes and well-studied HLA-B-restricted CMV epitopes were used by the study. Public TCR beta signature analysis indicated the presence of both CMV infection and matching HLA type. Study-wide findings and caveats: Clonotype analysis showed dominance of the ex vivo response by HLA-C-restricted CMV-specific TCR beta clonotypes.

Concerning this clonotype itself: Its antigen is currently unknown.

This CDR3 is 13 amino acids long. Germline V gene lookup returns CDR1 MNHEY and CDR2 SVGEGT. Trimming shortened V by 0 bases and J by 6 bases, and 5 bases separated the two germline ends. One entry per CDR3 protein results from TCRdb running MiXCR on the reads. The repertoire includes approximately 730,000 distinct CDR3 sequences, around 31% of them detected once, and 18% sits in the top ten. The TCR sequence derives from a human donor in good health (CMV status not recorded). Some clones in this sample may be carry-over from other donors' samples. This chain connects TRBV6-2 or TRBV6-3 to TRBJ2-2, with D uncertain. The starting material was cultured PBMCs, obtained from culture after CMV antigen stimulation. The CDR3 region has the DNA TGTGCCAGCAGTTACTCTAGCTCCGGGGAGCTGTTTTTT. Protein product: CASSYSSSGELFF.